The 3 T cell receptor beta chains listed next were all sequenced from one sample in a study of T cell responses to AZD1222 COVID-19 vaccine. Libraries were prepared by immunoSEQ multiplex PCR; TCRdb keeps only in-frame clonotypes and omits some of them. The repertoire consists of approximately 79,000 clones, with approximately 86% occurring once and the leading ten covering under 9%. Specimen: peripheral blood, collected on day 0 of AZD1222 vaccination. These receptors were obtained from an adult in good health.

This clone has a handful of counts. The chain recombines TRBV5-8 with TRBJ1-5; TRBD1 might be the D (6 bases). Germline values: CDR1 SGHTS, CDR2 YDEGEE. The ends were cut back, 0 bases at V and 2 bases at J, with 15 bases in the middle. The CDR3 contains 17 residues. The CDR3 loop reads CASSLEGDGAGNQPQHF. CDR3 sequence (DNA): TGTGCCAGCAGCTTGGAGGGGGATGGGGCGGGCAATCAGCCCCAGCATTTT.

This clone was detected once. The rearrangement links TRBV5-1 to TRBJ2-5; D gene ambiguous. Germline assignment: CDR1 SGHRS and CDR2 YFSETQ. V lost 2 bases to trimming and J lost 0 bases, with 8 bases between them. This CDR3 region has 14 residues. The CDR3 DNA reads as TGCGCCAGCAGCTTCGGTGGGTACCAAGAGACCCAGTACTTC. It encodes CASSFGGYQETQYF.

The CDR3 reads CACLEGLAGRNTQYF. The CDR3 DNA sequence: TGTGCCTGCTTAGAAGGACTAGCGGGAAGGAATACGCAGTATTTT. The chain joins TRBV30 to TRBJ2-3; 12 bases map to TRBD2. J was trimmed by 7 bases and V by 6 bases; bases with no gene match: 11. The CDR3 consists of 15 residues. Looked up from germline, CDR1 is GTSNPN and CDR2 is SVGIG (reference sequence).